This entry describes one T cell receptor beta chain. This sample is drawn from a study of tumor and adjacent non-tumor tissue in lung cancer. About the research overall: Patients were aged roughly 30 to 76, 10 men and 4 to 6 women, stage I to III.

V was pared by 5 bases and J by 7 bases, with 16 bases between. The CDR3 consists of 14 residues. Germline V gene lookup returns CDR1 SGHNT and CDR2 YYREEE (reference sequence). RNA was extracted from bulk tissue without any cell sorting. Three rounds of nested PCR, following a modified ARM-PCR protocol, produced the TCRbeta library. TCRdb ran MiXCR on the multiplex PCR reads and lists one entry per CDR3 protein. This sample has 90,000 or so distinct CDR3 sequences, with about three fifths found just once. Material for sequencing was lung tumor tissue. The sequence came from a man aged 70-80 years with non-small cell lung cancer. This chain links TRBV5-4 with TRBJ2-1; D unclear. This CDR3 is CASRFGQAANEQFF. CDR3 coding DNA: TGTGCCAGCAGATTTGGGCAGGCGGCGAATGAGCAGTTCTTC.